These 17 T cell receptor beta chains share one sample of origin, sequenced in a study of blood T cell repertoires in COVID-19. The protocol was immunoSEQ multiplex PCR, while the TCRdb copy is restricted to in-frame clones and leaves out a portion. There are 350,000 to 450,000 clones in the sample; roughly nine tenths occur only once, and more than 0.85% lies in the top ten. The sequencing sample was made of PBMCs or T cells enriched from blood (not recorded which). These receptors were obtained from a woman aged 40 to 50 who had been exposed to COVID-19.

The chain employs TRBV14 and TRBJ1-2, with D possibly matching TRBD1 (6 bases). The CDR3 is 14 amino acids. Germline CDR1 is SGHDN and CDR2 is FVKESK. V lost 2 bases and J lost 7, with 14 bases in between. As DNA, the CDR3 is TGTGCCAGCAGCCAATGGGGGGGGCTGAGTGGCTACACCTTC. Protein product: CASSQWGGLSGYTF. Full variable domain (rest looked up from reference TRBV14 and TRBJ1-2): EAGVTQFPSHSVIEKGQTVTLRCDPISGHDNLYWYRRVMGKEIKFLLHFVKESKQDESGMPNNRFLAERTGGTYSTLKVQPAELEDSGVYFCASSQWGGLSGYTFGSGTRLTVV.

V gene TRBV30 combines with J gene TRBJ2-7; 12 bases fit TRBD2. After removal of 2 bases from V and 7 bases from J, the junction contained 6 bases not matched to a gene. This CDR3 contains 14 residues. Germline CDR1 and CDR2: GTSNPN and SVGIG (reference sequence). The CDR3 coding sequence is TGTGCCTGGAGTCGACTAGCGGGAGTCAATGAGCAGTACTTC. Translation: CAWSRLAGVNEQYF.

This sequence joins TRBV27 and TRBJ1-6, with TRBD1 matching over 7 bases. The CDR3 runs to 16 residues. V dropped 8 bases and J dropped 0; count of bases not matched to a gene: 7. Germline assignment: CDR1 MNHEY and CDR2 SMNVEV (reference sequence). In nucleotides, the CDR3 is TGTGCCAGCGCACCCCAGGGGGGCTCCTATAATTCACCCCTCCACTTT. Its protein product is CASAPQGGSYNSPLHF.

With respect to this clone: This sequence may be a read error, since a much larger clone differs from it by one base. Additional DNA sequences in this sample encode the identical CDR3. This chain connects TRBV5-1 to TRBJ2-3; 8 positions match TRBD2. Trimming removed 2 bases from V and 1 base from J; junction bases left unmatched: 0. Germline-derived CDR1 and CDR2 are SGHRS and YFSETQ. The CDR3 extends over 14 amino acids. The CDR3 is CASSLAGGTDTQYF. For the CDR3, the DNA is TGCGCCAGCAGCTTAGCGGGAGGCACAGATACGCAGTATTTT.

This sequence joins TRBV5-1 and TRBJ1-4, with TRBD1 identical over 7 bases. Germline lookup yields CDR1 SGHRS and CDR2 YFSETQ. The CDR3 is 14 residues long. With V trimmed by 1 base and J by 6 bases, 3 bases remained unmatched. The CDR3, as DNA: TGCGCCAGCAGCTTGAGGGGGCCGGATGAAAAACTGTTTTTT. Protein sequence: CASSLRGPDEKLFF.

This clone showed up just once. This rearrangement joins TRBV6-5 to TRBJ2-3; D uncertain. Trimming pared 6 bases from V and 3 bases from J, leaving 13 bases between. CDR1 is MNHEY and CDR2 is SVGAGI in the germline V gene. The length of the CDR3 is 14 residues. CDR3 DNA sequence: TGTGCCAGCAGCTACGGAGTCGGGACAGATACGCAGTATTTT. It encodes CASSYGVGTDTQYF.

The chain employs TRBV6-5 and TRBJ1-1; tentatively, D is TRBD1 (6 bases). The V end was cut by 2 bases, the J end by 8 bases, with 18 bases between. This CDR3 has 15 amino acids. The germline CDR1 and CDR2 sequences are MNHEY and SVGAGI. CDR3 DNA sequence: TGTGCCAGCAGTTACCGTAATGCACAGGGAGGGGAAGCTTTCTTT. Amino acids: CASSYRNAQGGEAFF.

In its sample, this clone was seen a few times. The sample holds other DNA sequences that translate to the same CDR3. This sequence joins TRBV5-1 and TRBJ2-7; 8 bases fit TRBD1. This CDR3 is 13 amino acids long. Germline V gene data show CDR1 as SGHRS and CDR2 as YFSETQ. The V and J ends lost 4 bases and 3 bases, in that order; junction bases with no gene match: 3. In DNA, the CDR3 is TGCGCCAGCAGCGCTGGACAGGGCTACGAGCAGTACTTC. Its protein product is CASSAGQGYEQYF.

This clone was counted between two and nine times. Other DNA sequences in this specimen translate into the identical CDR3. The chain carries TRBV7-9 and TRBJ1-1; D possibly corresponds to TRBD1 (5 bases). Looked up from germline, CDR1 is SEHNR and CDR2 is FQNEAQ (reference sequence). This CDR3 comprises 13 residues. V lost 3 bases and J 1 base, leaving 6 bases between the germline ends. CDR3 nucleotides: TGTGCCAGCAGCTTGACAGCGAACACTGAAGCTTTCTTT. Its protein is CASSLTANTEAFF.

The chain carries TRBV11-3 and TRBJ2-2; 11 nucleotides line up with TRBD2. Losses at the gene ends were 1 base for V and 6 bases for J; bases not matched to a gene: 4. The CDR3 extends over 16 amino acids. Germline CDR1 is SGHNT and CDR2 is YENEEA. CDR3 amino acids: CASSLVLAGGPGELFF. The CDR3 DNA sequence: TGTGCCAGCAGCTTAGTGCTAGCGGGAGGCCCCGGGGAGCTGTTTTTT.

This clone was detected a few times. The rearrangement links TRBV19 to TRBJ2-7; D is perhaps TRBD1 (5 bases). Trimming pared 5 bases from V and 3 bases from J, leaving 17 bases between. Germline-derived CDR1 and CDR2 are LNHDA and SQIVND (reference sequence). The CDR3 contains 15 residues. The CDR3 DNA is TGTGCCAGTAGTCTCGCTCCCGACAGAGTCTACGAGCAGTACTTC. Residues: CASSLAPDRVYEQYF.

In DNA, the CDR3 is TGTGCCAGTAGTATAAGGGAGGGTGAAGCTTTCTTT. This codes for CASSIREGEAFF. The gene calls are TRBV19 and TRBJ1-1; D call uncertain. The CDR3 runs to 12 residues. Germline V gene lookup returns CDR1 LNHDA and CDR2 SQIVND (reference sequence). Trimming removed 2 bases from V and 7 bases from J, with 8 bases in between. The full variable domain, rest sourced from reference TRBV19 and TRBJ1-1, is DGGITQSPKYLFRKEGQNVTLSCEQNLNHDAMYWYRQDPGQGLRLIYYSQIVNDFQKGDIAEGYSVSREKKESFPLTVTSAQKNPTAFYLCASSIREGEAFFGQGTRLTVV.

The gene calls are TRBV30 and TRBJ1-2; D unclear. CDR1 is GTSNPN, CDR2 SVGIG, per germline (reference sequence). Between the trimmed V and J ends, which lost 5 bases and 9 bases, there was a span of 16 bases. The CDR3 has 12 amino acids. The CDR3 bases are TGTGCCTGGTACCCGGGATCTGGCAGCTACACCTTC. Residues: CAWYPGSGSYTF. Combining the CDR3 with reference TRBV30 and TRBJ1-2 gives the whole variable domain SQTIHQWPATLVQPVGSPLSLECTVEGTSNPNLYWYRQAAGRGLQLLFYSVGIGQISSEVPQNLSASRPQDRQFILSSKKLLLSDSGFYLCAWYPGSGSYTFGSGTRLTVV.

The V gene is TRBV7-9, the J gene TRBJ1-2; perhaps TRBD1 as D (5 bases). Germline CDR1 SEHNR, CDR2 FQNEAQ (reference sequence). Between the trimmed V and J ends, which lost 4 bases and 1 base, there was a span of 13 bases. CDR3 size: 15 residues. As DNA, the CDR3 is TGTGCCAGCAGCTCGGACATATCCTTTAACTATGGCTACACCTTC. Protein: CASSSDISFNYGYTF.

This chain uses TRBV18 with TRBJ1-2; TRBD1 aligns across 8 bases. This CDR3 has 15 residues. The V gene end was trimmed by 3 bases and the J gene end by 9 bases; junction bases not matched to a gene: 12. Germline-derived CDR1 and CDR2 are KGHSH and LQKENI. The CDR3 loop is CASSPPWTGSVSYTF. In DNA, the CDR3 is TGTGCCAGCTCACCCCCGTGGACAGGGAGCGTTAGCTACACCTTC.

The CDR3 DNA reads as TGTGCCAGCAGCTTTGAGGACAGGTGGAACACTGAAGCTTTCTTT. It codes for CASSFEDRWNTEAFF. The chain couples TRBV7-8 to TRBJ1-1; 7 bases map to TRBD1. CDR1 and CDR2 from the germline V gene are SGHVS and FQNEAQ. This CDR3 contains 15 residues. After removal of 3 bases from V and 1 base from J, the junction contained 5 bases not matched to a gene.

This chain connects TRBV19 to TRBJ2-1, with 9 bases matching TRBD2. From germline, CDR1 is LNHDA and CDR2 SQIVND (reference sequence). J lost 6 bases, V lost 5 bases, and 5 bases had no gene match. The CDR3 has 14 amino acids. The CDR3 DNA is TGTGCCAGTAGTTTGCGGGGGGGCAGCAATGAGCAGTTCTTC. As protein: CASSLRGGSNEQFF.